Listed here are 7 T cell receptor beta chains from one sample, sequenced in a study of blood T cell repertoires in COVID-19. The table came from immunoSEQ multiplex PCR; TCRdb's copy has only in-frame clones and leaves some out. Of 120,000 to 150,000 clones listed, 75% to 85% were seen once; the top ten hold about 8%. What was sequenced was peripheral blood. These receptor sequences come from a human donor with acute or convalescent COVID-19. The donor label of this sample is uncertain.

The chain employs TRBV4-1 and TRBJ2-1, with 14 nucleotides matching TRBD2. From germline, CDR1 is MGHRA and CDR2 YSYEKL. This CDR3 has 15 amino acids. V trimming: 0 bases; J trimming: 10 bases; junction bases outside the gene matches: 2. In DNA, the CDR3 is TGCGCCAGCAGCCAAGAGAGACTAGCGGGGGGGGAGCAGTTCTTC. It is translated as CASSQERLAGGEQFF.

The chain uses TRBV19 and TRBJ2-1; 13 positions agree with TRBD2. V trimming: 6 bases; J trimming: 4 bases; junction bases outside the gene matches: 18. This CDR3 contains 20 residues. Germline values: CDR1 LNHDA, CDR2 SQIVND (reference sequence). The CDR3 nucleotides read TGTGCCAGTAGCCCTCTAACCGGGACTAGCGGGGCCTCCTCTTACAATGAGCAGTTCTTC. Its translation is CASSPLTGTSGASSYNEQFF. The whole variable domain, filled in from reference TRBV19 and TRBJ2-1, reads DGGITQSPKYLFRKEGQNVTLSCEQNLNHDAMYWYRQDPGQGLRLIYYSQIVNDFQKGDIAEGYSVSREKKESFPLTVTSAQKNPTAFYLCASSPLTGTSGASSYNEQFFGPGTRLTVL.

The chain joins TRBV11-2 to TRBJ2-7, with D perhaps TRBD1 (6 bases). The CDR3 is 14 residues long. CDR1 SGHAT and CDR2 FQNNGV come from the germline V gene. Trimming removed 1 base at V and 10 bases at J, with 17 bases between. The CDR3 DNA reads as TGTGCCAGCAGCTTAGGTGGCAGGGGTACGAGACAGTACTTC. Amino acid sequence: CASSLGGRGTRQYF.

The rearrangement joins TRBV3-1 (or the pseudogene TRBV3-2) to TRBJ2-3; 10 bases match TRBD1. The trim removed 1 base at V and 6 bases at J, leaving 7 bases unmatched. Looked up from germline, CDR1 is LGHDT and CDR2 is YNNKEL (reference sequence). The CDR3 has 16 residues. CDR3 coding DNA: TGTGCCAGCAGCCAAGCTCCCGGGACAGGGGTGGATACGCAGTATTTT. Amino acid sequence: CASSQAPGTGVDTQYF.

The rearrangement joins TRBV18 to TRBJ2-2; TRBD2 is a possible D gene (5 bases). CDR1 and CDR2 from the germline V gene are KGHSH and LQKENI. Between the trimmed V and J ends, which lost 2 bases and 3 bases, there was a span of 10 bases. This CDR3 region has 15 residues. The DNA of the CDR3 is TGTGCCAGCTCACCAAGAGGGATGGACACCGGGGAGCTGTTTTTT. Its protein is CASSPRGMDTGELFF.

This clone was seen a single time. The genes are TRBV7-6 and TRBJ1-3; D not certain. Trimming stripped 5 bases from V and 0 bases from J, with 11 bases between. This CDR3 has 15 amino acids. Germline CDR1 is SGHVS and CDR2 is FNYEAQ. CDR3 nucleotides: TGTGCCAGCAGCCCCACTTCTAGCTCTGGAAACACCATATATTTT. Its protein is CASSPTSSSGNTIYF.

J is TRBJ1-1 and V is TRBV27; maybe TRBD1 (5 bases). V gave up 6 bases and J gave up 0 bases, with 20 bases separating them. The CDR3 contains 17 residues. From germline, CDR1 is MNHEY and CDR2 SMNVEV (reference sequence). The CDR3: CASSLVGSAGVNTEAFF. As DNA, the CDR3 is TGTGCCAGCAGCCTTGTGGGGTCCGCGGGGGTGAACACTGAAGCTTTCTTT.